This T cell receptor beta chain was identified in a study of blood T cell repertoires in COVID-19. Study as a whole: Samples taken during acute and convalescent COVID-19 were collected in the United States, Italy and Spain.

The CDR3 is 15 residues long. The germline V and J ends were trimmed by 4 bases and 3 bases, with 14 bases remaining between them. Germline assignment: CDR1 SGHKS and CDR2 YYEKEE (reference sequence). Per the authors' pipeline: Nucleated cell number was recorded as an estimate derived from reference gene primer amplification. TCRdb's table, derived via immunoSEQ multiplex PCR, lists solely in-frame clones and lacks some. That table supplies the V and J calls and clone size; D and trimming were determined from the DNA. Found here are 140,000 or so clones, roughly 80% of them singletons; the top ten hold roughly 8.7%.

Sequenced material: peripheral blood. The receptor was isolated from a man over 45 with active or convalescent COVID-19. The chain links TRBV5-5 to TRBJ1-5; D is ambiguous. The CDR3 protein is CASSRFEGSNQPQHF. The CDR3 nucleotides read TGTGCCAGCAGCCGGTTCGAGGGCTCCAATCAGCCCCAGCATTTT.